Presented here are 27 T cell receptor beta chains from one specimen sequenced in a study of T cells in Graves' hyperthyroidism and ophthalmopathy. The TCR beta CDR3 regions underwent amplification using RNA transcripts as the source. Researchers ran a first-round RT-PCR on the TCR CDR3 using the HTBI primer set. TCRdb fed the multiplex PCR reads into MiXCR, producing one record per CDR3 protein. The sample holds hundreds of thousands of distinct CDR3 sequences; less than 45% are singletons and the top ten take roughly 7.2%. Sequences were obtained from peripheral blood or thyroid tissue (not recorded which). These receptors were obtained from an adult man with Graves' disease, either hyperthyroidism or ophthalmopathy (not recorded which).

This clonotype has a handful of counts. The chain recombines TRBV7-4 with TRBJ1-1; perhaps TRBD1 as D (5 bases). The V and J ends lost 5 bases and 1 base respectively, with 23 bases between them. Germline assignment: CDR1 SGHVT and CDR2 SQSDAQ. The CDR3 spans 18 residues. CDR3 in amino acids: CASSVDNRLGLGNTEAFF. CDR3 in DNA: TGTGCCAGCAGCGTTGACAACCGTCTGGGACTCGGGAACACTGAAGCTTTCTTT.

The chain recombines TRBV5-1 with TRBJ2-7, with 11 bases aligning to TRBD2. Losses at the gene ends were 4 bases for V and 5 bases for J; bases not matched to a gene: 5. The CDR3 contains 14 residues. Germline CDR1 reads SGHRS; CDR2 reads YFSETQ. The CDR3 coding sequence is TGCGCCAGCAGCGTAGCGGGAGGGCTCAACGAGCAGTACTTC. Its translation: CASSVAGGLNEQYF.

V is TRBV20-1 and J is TRBJ2-2; D not resolved. The V and J ends lost 0 bases and 4 bases respectively, with 3 bases between them. This CDR3 spans 12 amino acids. Germline CDR1 reads DFQATT; CDR2 reads SNEGSKA (reference sequence). The CDR3 region has the DNA TGCAGTGCTAGAGAGGGCACCGGGGAGCTGTTTTTT. Its translation is CSAREGTGELFF.

Of note for this clonotype: A much bigger clone sits one base away, suggesting this may be a read error. The chain carries TRBV7-9 and TRBJ2-5, with 8 bases lining up with TRBD2. The CDR3 extends over 14 amino acids. From germline, CDR1 is SEHNR and CDR2 FQNEAQ (reference sequence). With 7 bases clipped from V and 5 bases from J, the junction kept 9 bases outside the gene matches. In DNA form, the CDR3 reads TGTGCCAGCACCGCCGGGGGGGCCAGGGAGACCCAGTACTTC. It yields the protein CASTAGGARETQYF. The entire variable domain, with the rest obtained from reference TRBV7-9 and TRBJ2-5, is as follows: DTGVSQNPRHKITKRGQNVTFRCDPISEHNRLYWYRQTLGQGPEFLTYFQNEAQLEKSRLLSDRFSAERPKGSFSTLEIQRTEQGDSAMYLCASTAGGARETQYFGPGTRLLVL.

The chain couples TRBV25-1 to TRBJ2-7; D is perhaps TRBD2 (5 bases). Germline V gene sequence: CDR1 MGHDK, CDR2 SYGVNS. V dropped 5 bases and J dropped 3 bases, with 14 bases sitting between them. The CDR3 spans 14 residues. CDR3 loop: CASSLGGRIYEQYF. DNA for the CDR3: TGTGCCAGCAGTTTAGGAGGTCGCATCTACGAGCAGTACTTC.

As DNA, the CDR3 is TGCAGCGCCGCAGAGGGTAGGAGTGAAAAACTGTTTTTT. As protein: CSAAEGRSEKLFF. V is TRBV29-1 and J is TRBJ1-4; D not resolved. The V and J ends lost 7 bases and 7 bases respectively, with 16 bases between them. This CDR3 has 13 amino acids. Germline lookup yields CDR1 SQVTM and CDR2 ANQGSEA.

This rearrangement joins TRBV10-3 to TRBJ1-1, with 9 bases fitting TRBD1. This CDR3 has 16 residues. With V trimmed by 2 bases and J by 0 bases, 4 bases remained unmatched. CDR1 is ENHRY and CDR2 is SYGVKD in the germline V gene. This chain's CDR3 is CAISEPTGGMNTEAFF. The DNA of the CDR3 is TGTGCCATCAGTGAGCCGACAGGGGGAATGAACACTGAAGCTTTCTTT.

This clonotype was counted ten times or more. V and J are TRBV20-1 and TRBJ1-2, with D uncertain. The CDR3 consists of 11 residues. Trimming left V 0 bases short and J 5 bases short, with 4 bases between. The germline gives CDR1 DFQATT, CDR2 SNEGSKA (reference sequence). The CDR3 DNA is TGCAGTGCTAGAGAGGAGTATGGCTACACCTTC. Protein: CSAREEYGYTF.

This clonotype was found a few times. The J gene is TRBJ2-2, the V gene TRBV2; either TRBD1 or TRBD2 may supply D (5 bases each). Between the trimmed V and J ends, which lost 6 bases and 6 bases, there was a span of 17 bases. In germline, CDR1 is SNHLY, CDR2 FYNNEI. The CDR3 extends over 15 amino acids. The CDR3, as DNA: TGTGCCAGCAGCCACTCCGGGGCTATGGCCGGGGAGCTGTTTTTT. Translating it yields CASSHSGAMAGELFF.

The V call is TRBV9, the J call TRBJ1-1; D possibly corresponds to TRBD1 (6 bases). The CDR3 sequence is 15 residues long. Germline assignment: CDR1 SGDLS and CDR2 YYNGEE. V was pared by 1 base and J by 1 base, with 11 bases between. The CDR3 is CASSVTGTQNTEAFF. As DNA, the CDR3 is TGTGCCAGCAGCGTAACCGGGACACAGAACACTGAAGCTTTCTTT.

The chain couples TRBV2 to TRBJ1-2; a possible D gene is TRBD1 (6 bases). This CDR3 comprises 13 residues. The germline gives CDR1 SNHLY, CDR2 FYNNEI. V was cut by 5 bases and J by 4 bases, with 11 bases left in between. CDR3 amino acids: CASSRTVLYGYTF. CDR3 DNA sequence: TGTGCCAGCAGTCGGACAGTCCTCTATGGCTACACCTTC.

This clonotype was found many times. The V gene is TRBV20-1, the J gene TRBJ2-5; 9 positions agree with TRBD1. The CDR3 sequence is 14 residues long. CDR1 and CDR2 from the germline V gene are DFQATT and SNEGSKA (reference sequence). The trim removed 2 bases at V and 5 bases at J, leaving 6 bases unmatched. CDR3 bases: TGCAGTGCTAGACCCGGGACAGGGTCCGAGACCCAGTACTTC. Amino acids: CSARPGTGSETQYF.

This clonotype was observed at least ten times. One end of the junction varies from germline; a read error may be responsible. This chain links TRBV7-8 with TRBJ2-7; unclear D gene. Germline CDR1 and CDR2: SGHVS and FQNEAQ. The CDR3 has 12 residues. CDR3 coding DNA: TGTGCCAGCAGCTTAGGTGCGAAGGACCATTCCTTC. It yields the protein CASSLGAKDHSF.

The genes are TRBV10-3 and TRBJ1-1; no firm D call. V was shortened by 10 bases and J by 4 bases, with 13 bases between the two germline ends. The CDR3 sequence is 12 residues long. The V gene's germline CDR1 is ENHRY and CDR2 SYGVKD. The CDR3 is CASSDRSTEAFF. Written as DNA, the CDR3 is TGTGCCAGCAGCGATCGAAGCACTGAAGCTTTCTTT.

This sequence joins TRBV7-9 and TRBJ1-1, with D tentatively TRBD1 (6 bases). V lost 1 base to trimming and J lost 4 bases, with 16 bases between them. CDR3 length: 16 amino acids. Germline lookup yields CDR1 SEHNR and CDR2 FQNEAQ (reference sequence). The CDR3 protein is CASSLGGQPGVTEAFF. For the CDR3, the DNA is TGTGCCAGCAGCTTAGGAGGACAGCCTGGAGTCACTGAAGCTTTCTTT.

The V gene is TRBV19, the J gene TRBJ2-7, with D perhaps matching TRBD2 (6 bases). CDR1 LNHDA and CDR2 SQIVND come from the germline V gene (reference sequence). The V and J ends lost 3 bases and 6 bases respectively, with 15 bases between them. The CDR3 sequence is 14 residues long. The CDR3 region has the DNA TGTGCCAGTAGTATTGGTCGGGAGCCGGGCGAGCAGTACTTC. Its translation is CASSIGREPGEQYF.

V and J are TRBV6-5 and TRBJ2-7; D possibly corresponds to TRBD2 (5 bases). This CDR3 region has 16 residues. Germline CDR1 and CDR2: MNHEY and SVGAGI. Trimming left V 0 bases short and J 3 bases short, with 15 bases between. CDR3 sequence: CASSYSIEERVYEQYF. CDR3 DNA sequence: TGTGCCAGCAGTTACTCGATTGAGGAGAGGGTCTACGAGCAGTACTTC.

V gene TRBV2 combines with J gene TRBJ2-7; a possible D gene is TRBD2 (6 bases). The CDR3 covers 14 residues. V was trimmed by 7 bases and J by 2 bases, leaving 15 bases between them. Germline-derived CDR1 and CDR2 are SNHLY and FYNNEI. The CDR3 sequence: CASKNAGTAYEQYF. CDR3 nucleotide sequence: TGTGCCAGCAAAAATGCGGGGACCGCCTACGAGCAGTACTTC.

The chain is built from TRBV7-9 and TRBJ2-7; D possibly corresponds to TRBD2 (5 bases). The CDR3 runs 12 residues. V was pared by 8 bases and J by 0 bases, with 8 bases between. The germline V gene has CDR1 SEHNR and CDR2 FQNEAQ (reference sequence). The DNA of the CDR3 is TGTGCCAGCCAGAGGGACTCCTACGAGCAGTACTTC. Translating gives CASQRDSYEQYF.

The genes are TRBV20-1 and TRBJ2-2, with 7 nucleotides matching TRBD2. J lost 5 bases, V lost 4 bases, and 4 bases had no gene match. This CDR3 is built from 13 residues. Per germline, CDR1 DFQATT and CDR2 SNEGSKA (reference sequence). The CDR3 loop is CSANSGRTGELFF. For the CDR3, the DNA is TGCAGTGCTAATAGCGGGCGGACCGGGGAGCTGTTTTTT.

This clonotype was seen only a few times. This sequence joins TRBV2 and TRBJ1-2, with unresolved D. The V gene lost 5 bases and the J gene lost 0 bases, with 13 bases spanning the gap. Germline assignment: CDR1 SNHLY and CDR2 FYNNEI. This CDR3 contains 15 residues. The CDR3 DNA sequence: TGTGCCAGCAGTTTTGTAGGTATTCCTAACTATGGCTACACCTTC. Its translation: CASSFVGIPNYGYTF.

The chain has TRBV6-2 or TRBV6-3 and TRBJ1-2, with D unclear. Between the trimmed V and J ends, which lost 8 bases and 8 bases, there was a span of 18 bases. Germline CDR1 reads MNHEY; CDR2 reads SVGEGT. This CDR3 contains 13 residues. The CDR3 nucleotides are TGTGCCAGCCTACCCGGGCGGGCCTTGGGCTACACCTTC. Translated, it gives CASLPGRALGYTF.

This clonotype has only a few counts. The rearrangement joins TRBV2 to TRBJ1-2; D is possibly TRBD1 (6 bases). The germline V gene has CDR1 SNHLY and CDR2 FYNNEI. V lost 8 bases to trimming and J lost 3 bases, with 19 bases between them. The CDR3 spans 15 residues. CDR3 region: CASSETGTRDYGYTF. CDR3 DNA: TGTGCCAGCTCGGAGACAGGAACGCGGGACTATGGCTACACCTTC.

This clonotype was found many times. The chain carries TRBV12-3 or TRBV12-4 and TRBJ1-2; D is uncertain. The CDR3 loop spans 13 amino acids. V gave up 5 bases and J gave up 3 bases, with 10 bases separating them. This CDR3 reads CASSGNRHYGYTF. CDR3 nucleotide sequence: TGTGCCAGCAGTGGGAACAGACACTATGGCTACACCTTC.

In this sample, this clonotype turned up many times. This chain links TRBV6-5 with TRBJ2-2; unclear D gene. CDR1 and CDR2 from the germline V gene are MNHEY and SVGAGI. This CDR3 contains 13 residues. Between the trimmed V and J ends, which lost 5 bases and 4 bases, there was a span of 8 bases. CDR3 protein: CASSNSGTGELFF. The CDR3 bases are TGTGCCAGCAGTAACAGTGGCACCGGGGAGCTGTTTTTT.

In this sample, this clonotype turned up a few times. V and J are TRBV6-6 and TRBJ2-2, with TRBD2 matching over 13 bases. The germline V gene encodes CDR1 MNHNY and CDR2 SVGAGI (reference sequence). This CDR3 region has 15 residues. V trimming: 8 bases; J trimming: 2 bases; junction bases outside the gene matches: 2. CDR3 sequence: CASAGLAGNTGELFF. The CDR3 region has the DNA TGTGCCAGCGCGGGACTAGCGGGAAACACCGGGGAGCTGTTTTTT.

The J gene is TRBJ2-7, the V gene TRBV29-1, with D maybe TRBD2 (5 bases). The germline CDR1 and CDR2 sequences are SQVTM and ANQGSEA. The length of the CDR3 is 13 residues. Trimming removed 1 base from V and 3 bases from J, with 10 bases in between. The CDR3 is CSVEGEQVYEQYF. The CDR3 region has the DNA TGCAGCGTTGAAGGGGAGCAGGTCTACGAGCAGTACTTC.